A single sample gave rise to the 24 T cell receptor beta chains below, sequenced in a study of T-cell memory formation after mild COVID-19. Via MiXCR, TCRdb re-called the 5' RACE reads, giving one row per CDR3 protein. The sample contains 150,000 or so distinct CDR3 sequences, roughly 15% of which appear only once. Sequencing was carried out using PBMCs or a T cell subset sorted from them (not recorded which). These receptor sequences come from an adult woman who had mild COVID-19 (a few samples of this study predate the infection). Cell type and time point are not known.

This clonotype turned up a few times. The V and J genes are TRBV29-1 and TRBJ2-7; tentative D call: TRBD1 (5 bases). The CDR3 loop spans 14 amino acids. V lost 4 bases to trimming and J lost 3 bases, with 16 bases between them. Germline V gene lookup returns CDR1 SQVTM and CDR2 ANQGSEA. This CDR3 is CSVAAAGNLYEQYF. CDR3 bases: TGCAGCGTTGCGGCGGCAGGGAACCTCTACGAGCAGTACTTC.

This chain connects TRBV30 to TRBJ2-1; TRBD2 is a possible D gene (5 bases). CDR3 length equals 14 residues. Deletions cut 0 bases from V and 4 bases from J, with 10 bases between. CDR1 and CDR2 from the germline V gene are GTSNPN and SVGIG (reference sequence). CDR3 nucleotide sequence: TGTGCCTGGAGTGTATTCCGGGGTTACAATGAGCAGTTCTTC. Residues: CAWSVFRGYNEQFF.

The chain employs TRBV29-1 and TRBJ1-2; TRBD1 might be the D (5 bases). Germline V gives CDR1 SQVTM, CDR2 ANQGSEA. The CDR3 is 13 residues long. The germline V and J ends were trimmed by 5 bases and 6 bases, with 16 bases remaining between them. The DNA for the CDR3 is TGCAGCGTTCTCGGGGGGGAAGTGGATGGCTACACCTTC. Translation: CSVLGGEVDGYTF. The full variable domain, completed using reference TRBV29-1 and TRBJ1-2, is SAVISQKPSRDICQRGTSLTIQCQVDSQVTMMFWYRQQPGQSLTLIATANQGSEATYESGFVIDKFPISRPNLTFSTLTVSNMSPEDSSIYLCSVLGGEVDGYTFGSGTRLTVV.

This clonotype has ten or more counts. The chain links TRBV7-9 to TRBJ2-1; a possible D gene is TRBD1 (6 bases). The CDR3 is 20 residues long. In germline, CDR1 is SEHNR, CDR2 FQNEAQ (reference sequence). Trimming removed 0 bases from V and 6 bases from J, with 27 bases in between. The DNA for the CDR3 is TGTGCCAGCAGCTTAGCGCCGACAGGTCCCTTTGGGGCTTCGGTCAATGAGCAGTTCTTC. As protein: CASSLAPTGPFGASVNEQFF.

The V call is TRBV30, the J call TRBJ2-3, with a possible D match to TRBD2 (6 bases). The germline V gene encodes CDR1 GTSNPN and CDR2 SVGIG (reference sequence). V was cut by 2 bases and J by 2 bases, with 23 bases left in between. The CDR3 spans 18 residues. CDR3 DNA sequence: TGTGCCTGGAGTCCTTCCCCACCGGGACTGGGTGACACAGATACGCAGTATTTT. The encoded protein is CAWSPSPPGLGDTDTQYF.

The chain links TRBV18 to TRBJ1-1; no reliable D call. The CDR3 loop spans 13 amino acids. Trimming stripped 2 bases from V and 0 bases from J, with 4 bases between. CDR1 is KGHSH, CDR2 LQKENI, per germline. CDR3 region: CASSPAMNTEAFF. CDR3 DNA: TGTGCCAGCTCACCAGCAATGAACACTGAAGCTTTCTTT.

The V and J genes are TRBV20-1 and TRBJ1-1; the D gene is possibly TRBD1 (5 bases). Germline V CDR1 and CDR2: DFQATT, SNEGSKA (reference sequence). The ends were cut back, 1 base at V and 0 bases at J, with 12 bases in the middle. The CDR3 is 15 amino acids. The CDR3 coding sequence is TGCAGTGCTAGAGTTGGGGGAAACCTGAACACTGAAGCTTTCTTT. Amino acid sequence: CSARVGGNLNTEAFF.

This chain joins TRBV29-1 and TRBJ2-7; tentative D call: TRBD1 (5 bases). This CDR3 spans 12 amino acids. Between the trimmed V and J ends, which lost 4 bases and 4 bases, there was a span of 11 bases. Germline V lookup: CDR1 SQVTM, CDR2 ANQGSEA. Here the CDR3 DNA reads TGCAGCGTTGGGACATTACGGTACGAGCAGTACTTC. Protein sequence: CSVGTLRYEQYF.

In this sample, this clonotype turned up a few times. The genes are TRBV4-2 and TRBJ2-3, with a weak D call TRBD2 (5 bases). The V gene's germline CDR1 is LGHNA and CDR2 YNFKEQ. CDR3 size: 16 residues. Trimming pared 1 base from V and 3 bases from J, leaving 14 bases between. The CDR3 spells CASSQGGSSPTDTQYF. The DNA for the CDR3 is TGTGCCAGCAGCCAAGGTGGATCTAGCCCTACAGATACGCAGTATTTT.

V gene TRBV27 combines with J gene TRBJ2-7; 11 bases agree with TRBD1. The V gene's germline CDR1 is MNHEY and CDR2 SMNVEV (reference sequence). The CDR3 contains 16 residues. The V segment lost 6 bases and the J segment 7 bases; nucleotides outside the gene matches: 14. Here the CDR3 DNA reads TGTGCCAGCAGCCCCGGGACTGGACAGGGGGCGCATGAGCAGTACTTC. This codes for CASSPGTGQGAHEQYF.

This chain connects TRBV5-1 to TRBJ2-1, with 8 bases aligning to TRBD2. Germline V lookup: CDR1 SGHRS, CDR2 YFSETQ. This CDR3 comprises 16 residues. V dropped 4 bases and J dropped 3; count of bases not matched to a gene: 9. The chain's CDR3 is CASSPAGGRFYNEQFF. The CDR3 bases are TGCGCCAGCAGCCCAGCGGGCGGGAGGTTCTACAATGAGCAGTTCTTC.

V usage is TRBV12-3 or TRBV12-4 and J usage is TRBJ2-5; the D gene is possibly TRBD1 (6 bases). CDR3 length equals 13 residues. V was shortened by 7 bases and J by 5 bases, with 14 bases between the two germline ends. CDR3 sequence: CASTPAQGETQYF. CDR3 bases: TGTGCCAGCACCCCGGCCCAGGGGGAGACCCAGTACTTC.

J is TRBJ1-2 and V is TRBV20-1, with D hard to call. Germline assignment: CDR1 DFQATT and CDR2 SNEGSKA (reference sequence). The CDR3 totals 13 residues. Trimming shortened V by 5 bases and J by 3 bases, and 13 bases separated the two germline ends. This CDR3 is CSAHRTPYYGYTF. The DNA of the CDR3 is TGCAGTGCTCATCGGACCCCCTACTATGGCTACACCTTC.

This clonotype was observed a handful of times. The CDR3 sequence is CASLEWATNEQFF. DNA for the CDR3: TGTGCCAGCTTGGAGTGGGCCACAAATGAGCAGTTCTTC. This chain joins TRBV7-9 and TRBJ2-1; no firm D call. This CDR3 region has 13 residues. V lost 8 bases to trimming and J lost 7 bases, with 15 bases between them. Germline loops: CDR1 SEHNR, CDR2 FQNEAQ (reference sequence). Filled out from reference TRBV7-9 and TRBJ2-1, the complete variable domain reads DTGVSQNPRHKITKRGQNVTFRCDPISEHNRLYWYRQTLGQGPEFLTYFQNEAQLEKSRLLSDRFSAERPKGSFSTLEIQRTEQGDSAMYLCASLEWATNEQFFGPGTRLTVL.

V gene TRBV12-3 or TRBV12-4 combines with J gene TRBJ1-3; D is undetermined. The CDR3 runs 16 residues. With 1 base removed from V and 0 bases from J, the gap between germline ends came to 10 bases. The CDR3 sequence is CASSLGSHFSGNTIYF. DNA for the CDR3: TGTGCCAGCAGTTTAGGCAGCCACTTCTCTGGAAACACCATATATTTT.

This clonotype was seen a handful of times. The rearrangement links TRBV5-6 to TRBJ2-5, with TRBD1 matching 7 bases. V shed 2 bases, J shed 5 bases, and the junction held 9 bases outside the gene matches. The CDR3 runs 15 residues. Germline-derived CDR1 and CDR2 are SGHDT and YYEEEE. Written as DNA, the CDR3 is TGTGCCAGCAGCTTCGGACAGGCCCCAGCGGAGACCCAGTACTTC. It specifies CASSFGQAPAETQYF.

CDR3 coding DNA: TGTGCCAGCAGTGCTGGATGGACTAGTATCTACAATGAGCAGTTCTTC. This codes for CASSAGWTSIYNEQFF. The genes are TRBV6-4 and TRBJ2-1; 7 bases line up with TRBD2. This CDR3 is built from 16 residues. The junction had 9 bases not matched to a gene; V was cut back by 4 bases and J by 3 bases. Germline values: CDR1 MRHNA, CDR2 SNTAGT.

The V gene is TRBV30, the J gene TRBJ2-2, with a tentative D call TRBD1 (6 bases). Trimming removed 4 bases at V and 6 bases at J, with 9 bases between. Looked up from germline, CDR1 is GTSNPN and CDR2 is SVGIG (reference sequence). CDR3 length: 12 amino acids. This CDR3 is CAWTPGAGELFF. The CDR3 coding sequence is TGTGCCTGGACCCCAGGGGCCGGGGAGCTGTTTTTT. The variable domain in full, with the rest retrieved from reference TRBV30 and TRBJ2-2, is SQTIHQWPATLVQPVGSPLSLECTVEGTSNPNLYWYRQAAGRGLQLLFYSVGIGQISSEVPQNLSASRPQDRQFILSSKKLLLSDSGFYLCAWTPGAGELFFGEGSRLTVL.

The CDR3: CASSAGTVNYGYTF. In DNA, the CDR3 is TGTGCCAGCAGTGCCGGGACAGTCAACTATGGCTACACCTTC. V is TRBV12-3 or TRBV12-4 and J is TRBJ1-2, with 7 bases fitting TRBD1. The V and J ends lost 5 bases and 2 bases, in that order; junction bases with no gene match: 5. The CDR3 loop spans 14 amino acids.

This chain connects TRBV7-6 to TRBJ2-3, with D perhaps given as TRBD1 or TRBD2 (5 bases each). With 5 bases removed from V and 0 bases from J, the gap between germline ends came to 12 bases. CDR1 is SGHVS and CDR2 is FNYEAQ in the germline V gene. This CDR3 is built from 15 residues. CDR3 sequence reads: CASSPYWDSTDTQYF. CDR3 sequence (DNA): TGTGCCAGCAGCCCCTACTGGGACAGCACAGATACGCAGTATTTT.

On this clonotype: A read error may account for a junction end that differs from germline. The chain has TRBV6-2 or TRBV6-3 and TRBJ2-7; D not certain. Germline CDR1 and CDR2: MNHEY and SVGEGT. This CDR3 contains 14 residues. The CDR3 spells CASSYGSSAYGQYF. The CDR3, as DNA: TGTGCCAGCAGTTACGGCTCGTCAGCCTACGGGCAGTACTTC.

This clonotype was seen many times. The rearrangement links TRBV5-1 to TRBJ2-5, with D possibly matching TRBD2 (5 bases). Trimming left V 4 bases short and J 5 bases short, with 12 bases between. The germline V gene has CDR1 SGHRS and CDR2 YFSETQ. The CDR3 loop spans 13 amino acids. CDR3 coding DNA: TGCGCCAGCAGCATCGATCCGGGGGAGACCCAGTACTTC. As protein: CASSIDPGETQYF.

The V gene is TRBV7-2, the J gene TRBJ2-3; the D is unclear. The CDR3 extends over 14 amino acids. Deletions cut 5 bases from V and 0 bases from J, with 9 bases between. Germline CDR1 is SGHTA and CDR2 is FQGNSA. The CDR3 bases are TGTGCCAGCAGCCCTCGGGCTAGCACAGATACGCAGTATTTT. It codes for CASSPRASTDTQYF.

This clonotype was recorded at least ten times. CDR3: CASSPRVAGEETQYF. CDR3 in DNA: TGCGCCAGCAGCCCTAGGGTAGCGGGAGAAGAGACCCAGTACTTC. This chain links TRBV4-1 with TRBJ2-5, with 9 positions matching TRBD2. The CDR3 length is 15 residues. J gave up 3 bases and V 4 bases, and 6 bases lay outside the gene matches. Per germline, CDR1 MGHRA and CDR2 YSYEKL.